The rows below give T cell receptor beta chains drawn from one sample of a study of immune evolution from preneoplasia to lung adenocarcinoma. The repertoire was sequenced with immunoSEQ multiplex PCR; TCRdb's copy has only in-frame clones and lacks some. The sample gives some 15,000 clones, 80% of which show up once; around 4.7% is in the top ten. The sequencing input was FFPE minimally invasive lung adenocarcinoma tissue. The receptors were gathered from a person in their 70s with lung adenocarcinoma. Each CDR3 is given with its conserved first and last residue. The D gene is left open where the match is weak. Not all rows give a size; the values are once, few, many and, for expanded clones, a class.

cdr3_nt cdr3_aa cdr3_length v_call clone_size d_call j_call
TGTGCCAGCAGCTTAAATACGGGGGGAGATACGCAGTATTTT CASSLNTGGDTQYF 14 TRBV7-8 NA TRBD2 TRBJ2-3
TGTGCCAGCACCCTGGTTCGGCGGGACGGGACCTTCGGGCAGTACTTC CASTLVRRDGTFGQYF 16 TRBV5-6 NA NA TRBJ2-7
TGTGCCAGCAGTGGGCTTTTTATCTACGAGCAGTACTTC CASSGLFIYEQYF 13 TRBV2 NA NA TRBJ2-7
TGTGCCACCAGCAGAGATGGTGGCAACAATGAGCAGTTCTTC CATSRDGGNNEQFF 14 TRBV15 NA NA TRBJ2-1
TGTGCCAGCAGCGTAGAGTACGGGGCCAACGTCCTGACTTTC CASSVEYGANVLTF 14 TRBV9 NA NA TRBJ2-6
TGTGCCAGCAGCTTTGGGAACACTGAAGCTTTCTTT CASSFGNTEAFF 12 TRBV7-8 NA NA TRBJ1-1
TGTGCCAGCAGCCAAGATATAGACAGCACTTTATTGGTAGATACGCAGTATTTT CASSQDIDSTLLVDTQYF 18 TRBV14 NA NA TRBJ2-3
TGTGCCAGCTCACCGACACAGGGGACGAACACTGAAGCTTTCTTT CASSPTQGTNTEAFF 15 TRBV18 NA TRBD1 TRBJ1-1
TGTGCCTGGAGTGTAAAGGGGGCGGGAGCAGAAAAACTGTTTTTT CAWSVKGAGAEKLFF 15 TRBV30 NA TRBD1 TRBJ1-4
TGTGCCAGCAGTGAATGGGCTAGCGGGGGGCAAGAGACCCAGTACTTC CASSEWASGGQETQYF 16 TRBV6-1 few TRBD2 TRBJ2-5
TGTGCCAGCAGCTTATCTGGGACAGGGAGTGAGCAGTTCTTC CASSLSGTGSEQFF 14 TRBV11-3 NA TRBD1 TRBJ2-1
TGTGCCTGGAGAGGGGGGTTGGGGGCGGGAGAAAAACTGTTTTTT CAWRGGLGAGEKLFF 15 TRBV30 NA NA TRBJ1-4
TGTGCCACATCCACAGGGCCACAGTACTTC CATSTGPQYF 10 TRBV6-1 NA NA TRBJ2-7
TGTGCCAGCAGCTTAGCGAGGGGGCATGAGCAGTTCTTC CASSLARGHEQFF 13 TRBV11-3 few TRBD1 TRBJ2-1
TGTGCCACCAGCAGAGACCTAGGGGGTGAGCAGTACTTC CATSRDLGGEQYF 13 TRBV15 NA NA TRBJ2-7
TGTGCCAGCAGTTTCCAGGATAACAGGTTCTGGCCCTATGGCTACACCTTC CASSFQDNRFWPYGYTF 17 TRBV27 NA NA TRBJ1-2
TGTGCCAGCAGCTTAGCAGAGGGCGCCGAGACCCAGTACTTC CASSLAEGAETQYF 14 TRBV11-3 few NA TRBJ2-5
TGTGCCATCAGTGAAGGTCCCAGGGCGGGGTCAGGGGAGACCCAGTACTTC CAISEGPRAGSGETQYF 17 TRBV10-3 NA NA TRBJ2-5
TGTGCCAGCAGCTCCCGGACCCTTACGCTTAACTATGGCTACACCTTC CASSSRTLTLNYGYTF 16 TRBV28 once NA TRBJ1-2
TGTGCCAGTAGTATCGAGGCCTCTTCAATCCTCAGCTCCTACAATGAGCAGTTCTTC CASSIEASSILSSYNEQFF 19 TRBV19 NA NA TRBJ2-1
TGTGCCAGCAGTTTGGACAGGGGGCTTGAAAAACTGTTTTTT CASSLDRGLEKLFF 14 TRBV7-2 NA TRBD1 TRBJ1-4
TGTGCCAGTAGTATCGCGGACAGGGTGGGAACCGGGGAGCTGTTTTTT CASSIADRVGTGELFF 16 TRBV19 NA TRBD1 TRBJ2-2
TGTGCCAGTAGTATCGTCCAGGGGGCTGGAGGTCGTGGCTACACCTTC CASSIVQGAGGRGYTF 16 TRBV19 NA TRBD1 TRBJ1-2
TGCGCCAGCAGCGAACGACAGGGGGCGGACTATGGCTACACCTTC CASSERQGADYGYTF 15 TRBV10-2 NA TRBD1 TRBJ1-2
TGTGCCAGCAGCTTAGGTCAGGCCTTCTATGGCTACACCTTC CASSLGQAFYGYTF 14 TRBV7-2 NA NA TRBJ1-2
TGTGCCACACAGGGGAGGATTTCTGGCTACACCTTC CATQGRISGYTF 12 TRBV30 once TRBD1 TRBJ1-2
TGTGCCAGCAGACCGACCCGCAGCCAGCCCCAGCATTTT CASRPTRSQPQHF 13 TRBV28 NA NA TRBJ1-5
TGTGCCTGGGACGCTGGGACATTGGGGGGAAACACCATATATTTT CAWDAGTLGGNTIYF 15 TRBV30 NA NA TRBJ1-3
TGTGCCAGCAGCCCGACAGGGGTAGGGGACCAGCCCCAGCATTTT CASSPTGVGDQPQHF 15 TRBV6-5 NA TRBD1 TRBJ1-5
TGTGCCAGCAGTCCCAGGACAGGGACCTATGGCTACACCTTC CASSPRTGTYGYTF 14 TRBV27 NA TRBD1 TRBJ1-2
TGTGCCAGCAGCTTAGGACAGGGGGCAGGCGAGCAGTACTTC CASSLGQGAGEQYF 14 TRBV7-3 NA TRBD1 TRBJ2-7
TGTGCCAGCAGACAGGGTGGCACCGGGGAGCTGTTTTTT CASRQGGTGELFF 13 TRBV28 NA NA TRBJ2-2
TGTGCCAGCAGCTTAGGGTCCAAATTTGAGCAGTACTTC CASSLGSKFEQYF 13 TRBV7-8 NA NA TRBJ2-7
TGTGCCAGCAGACCAAGCGGGGGGGAGACCCAGTACTTC CASRPSGGETQYF 13 TRBV9 NA TRBD2 TRBJ2-5
TGTGCTAGTGGTTTGGTACGGTTAGCGGGGACTAATGAGCAGTTCTTC CASGLVRLAGTNEQFF 16 TRBV12-5 NA TRBD2 TRBJ2-1
TGTGCCAGCAGCCAATCGGCGCAGGATAGCAATCAGCCCCAGCATTTT CASSQSAQDSNQPQHF 16 TRBV16 NA NA TRBJ1-5
TGTGCCAGCAGTTACGGCACGGATGGGGGTCAGTACTTC CASSYGTDGGQYF 13 TRBV6-6 NA NA TRBJ2-7
TGTGCCAGCAGCTTTTATGGGACGGACGTGGGTAAGCAGTACTTC CASSFYGTDVGKQYF 15 TRBV7-2 few NA TRBJ2-7
TGTGCCATCAGTGGGACAGGCGCCCACCATGGCTACACCTTC CAISGTGAHHGYTF 14 TRBV10-3 NA TRBD1 TRBJ1-2
TGTGCCAGCAGCGGGGGGACAGGGCACTACAATGAGCAGTTCTTC CASSGGTGHYNEQFF 15 TRBV9 NA TRBD1 TRBJ2-1
TGCAGCGTTGACAGGGGCGCTAGCACAGATACGCAGTATTTT CSVDRGASTDTQYF 14 TRBV29-1 few NA TRBJ2-3
TGTGCCAGCAGCTTAGACAGGGACAATTCACCCCTCCACTTT CASSLDRDNSPLHF 14 TRBV5-4 NA TRBD1 TRBJ1-6
TGCGCCAGCAGCCGCGGGGACGGGAACACTGAAGCTTTCTTT CASSRGDGNTEAFF 14 TRBV5-1 NA NA TRBJ1-1
TGTGCCAGCAGTCCTGGACAGTTGGGACAGTTCTTC CASSPGQLGQFF 12 TRBV5-4 NA NA TRBJ2-1
TGTGCCAGCAGCCCCTCTCTGGGGCTGGCTCAGCCCCAGCATTTT CASSPSLGLAQPQHF 15 TRBV28 few NA TRBJ1-5
TGTGCCAGCAGCGTAGAGCAGGGGACGGATTCACCCCTCCACTTT CASSVEQGTDSPLHF 15 TRBV9 few NA TRBJ1-6
TGTGCCAGCTCACCCCTTGGGCCGGGGACACCTAACACCGGGGAGCTGTTTTTT CASSPLGPGTPNTGELFF 18 TRBV18 NA NA TRBJ2-2
TGCGCCAGCAGCCAAGGGGTGGGACTATATTCCAATGAGCAGTTCTTC CASSQGVGLYSNEQFF 16 TRBV4-1 NA TRBD2 TRBJ2-1
TGTGCCAGCAGCTCCCGAGGGGAAGAGACCCAGTACTTC CASSSRGEETQYF 13 TRBV13 NA NA TRBJ2-5